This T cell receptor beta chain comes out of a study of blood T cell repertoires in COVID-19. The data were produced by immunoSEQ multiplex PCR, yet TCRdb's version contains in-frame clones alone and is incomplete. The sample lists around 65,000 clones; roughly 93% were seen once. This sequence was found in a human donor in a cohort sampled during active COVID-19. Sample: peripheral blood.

The CDR3 region is CASRRKRGNTEAFF. CDR3 sequence (DNA): TGTGCCAGCAGGCGCAAAAGGGGGAACACTGAAGCTTTCTTT. The J gene is TRBJ1-1, the V gene TRBV6-5; TRBD1 might be the D (5 bases). The germline gives CDR1 MNHEY, CDR2 SVGAGI. Trimming pared 6 bases from V and 1 base from J, leaving 12 bases between. The CDR3 extends over 14 amino acids.